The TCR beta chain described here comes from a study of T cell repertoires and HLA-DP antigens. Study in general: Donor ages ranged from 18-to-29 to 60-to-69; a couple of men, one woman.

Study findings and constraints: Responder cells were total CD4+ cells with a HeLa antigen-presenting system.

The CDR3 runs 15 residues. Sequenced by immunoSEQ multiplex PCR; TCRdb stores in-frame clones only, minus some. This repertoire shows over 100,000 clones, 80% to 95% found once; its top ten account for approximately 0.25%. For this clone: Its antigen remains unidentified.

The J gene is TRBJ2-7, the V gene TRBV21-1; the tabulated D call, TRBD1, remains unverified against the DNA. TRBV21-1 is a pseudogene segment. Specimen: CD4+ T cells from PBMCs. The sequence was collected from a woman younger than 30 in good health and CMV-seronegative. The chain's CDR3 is CASSKAQGKGYEQYV. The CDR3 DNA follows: TGTGCCAGCAGCAAAGCACAGGGAAAGGGGTACGAGCAGTACGTC.